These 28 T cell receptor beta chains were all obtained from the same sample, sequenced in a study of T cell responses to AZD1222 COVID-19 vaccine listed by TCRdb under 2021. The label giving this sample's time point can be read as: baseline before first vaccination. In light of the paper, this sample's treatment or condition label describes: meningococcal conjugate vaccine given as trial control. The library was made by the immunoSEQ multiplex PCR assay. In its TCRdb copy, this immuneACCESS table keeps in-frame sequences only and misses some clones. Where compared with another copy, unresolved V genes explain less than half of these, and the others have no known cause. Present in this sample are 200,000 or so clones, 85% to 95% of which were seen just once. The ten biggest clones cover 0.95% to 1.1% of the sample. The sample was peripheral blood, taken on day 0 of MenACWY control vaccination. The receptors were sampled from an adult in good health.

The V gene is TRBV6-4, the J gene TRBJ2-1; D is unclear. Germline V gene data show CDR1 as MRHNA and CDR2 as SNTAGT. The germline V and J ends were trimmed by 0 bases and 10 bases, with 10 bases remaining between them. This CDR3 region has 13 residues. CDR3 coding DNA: TGTGCCAGCAGTGACTCCCCTTACGAAGAGCAGTTCTTC. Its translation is CASSDSPYEEQFF.

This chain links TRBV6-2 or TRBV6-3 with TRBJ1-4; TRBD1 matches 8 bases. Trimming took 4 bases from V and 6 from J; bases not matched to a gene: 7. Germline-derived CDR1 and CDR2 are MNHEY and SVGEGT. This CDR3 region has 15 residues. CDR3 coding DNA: TGTGCCAGCAGTTCCGGGACAGGTGCCCATGAAAAACTGTTTTTT. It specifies CASSSGTGAHEKLFF.

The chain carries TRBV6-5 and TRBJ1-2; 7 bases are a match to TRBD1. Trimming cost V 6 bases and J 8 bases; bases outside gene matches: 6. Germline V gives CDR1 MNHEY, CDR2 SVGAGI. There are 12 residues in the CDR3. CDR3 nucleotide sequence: TGTGCCAGCAGAAAGGGACAGCACGGCTACACCTTC. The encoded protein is CASRKGQHGYTF.

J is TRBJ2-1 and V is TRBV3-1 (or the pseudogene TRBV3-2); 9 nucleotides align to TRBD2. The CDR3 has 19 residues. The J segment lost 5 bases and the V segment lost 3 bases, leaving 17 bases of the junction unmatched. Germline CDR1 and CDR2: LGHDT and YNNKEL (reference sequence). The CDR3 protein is CASSHGGSGGLPRHNEQFF. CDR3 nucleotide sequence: TGTGCCAGCAGCCACGGTGGTAGCGGGGGCCTCCCGCGCCACAATGAGCAGTTCTTC.

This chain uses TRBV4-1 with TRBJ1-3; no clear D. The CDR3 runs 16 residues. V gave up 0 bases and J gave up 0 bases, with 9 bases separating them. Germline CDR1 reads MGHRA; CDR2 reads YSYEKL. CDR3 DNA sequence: TGCGCCAGCAGCCAAGACAATTTCGCCTCTGGAAACACCATATATTTT. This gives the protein CASSQDNFASGNTIYF.

CDR3 sequence: CASTALNTGELFF. The CDR3 coding sequence is TGTGCCAGTACGGCCTTGAACACCGGGGAGCTGTTTTTT. The chain carries TRBV19 and TRBJ2-2; D call uncertain. Germline loops: CDR1 LNHDA, CDR2 SQIVND (reference sequence). Trimming took off 7 bases at V and 1 base at J, with 7 bases between the two ends. The CDR3 runs to 13 residues.

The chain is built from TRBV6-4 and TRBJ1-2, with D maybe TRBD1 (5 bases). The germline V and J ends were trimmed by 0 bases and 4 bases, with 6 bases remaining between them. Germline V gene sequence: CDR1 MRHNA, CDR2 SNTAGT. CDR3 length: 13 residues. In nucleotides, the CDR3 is TGTGCCAGCAGTGACTCCGACAGCTATGGCTACACCTTC. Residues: CASSDSDSYGYTF.

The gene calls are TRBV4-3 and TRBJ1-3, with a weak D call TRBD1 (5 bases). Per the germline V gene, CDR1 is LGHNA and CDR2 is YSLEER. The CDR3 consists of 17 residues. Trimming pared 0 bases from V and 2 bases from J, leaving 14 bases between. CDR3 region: CASSQDNRQSTGNTIYF. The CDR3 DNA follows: TGCGCCAGCAGCCAAGATAACCGACAGTCAACTGGAAACACCATATATTTT.

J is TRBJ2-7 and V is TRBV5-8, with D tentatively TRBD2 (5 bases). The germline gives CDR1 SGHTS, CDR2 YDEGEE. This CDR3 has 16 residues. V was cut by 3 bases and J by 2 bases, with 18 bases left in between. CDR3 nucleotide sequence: TGTGCCAGCAGCTGGCACGCGGGCAGGTCGGCCTACGAGCAGTACTTC. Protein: CASSWHAGRSAYEQYF. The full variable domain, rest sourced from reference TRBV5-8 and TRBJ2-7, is EAGVTQSPTHLIKTRGQQATLRCSPISGHTSVYWYQQALGLGLQFLLWYDEGEERNRGNFPPRFSGRQFPNYSSELNVNALELEDSALYLCASSWHAGRSAYEQYFGPGTRLTVT.

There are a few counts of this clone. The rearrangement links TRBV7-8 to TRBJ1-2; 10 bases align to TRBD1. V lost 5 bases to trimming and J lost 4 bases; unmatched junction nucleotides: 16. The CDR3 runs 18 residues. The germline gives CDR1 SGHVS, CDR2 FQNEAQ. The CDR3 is CASSPSGTGASKLYGYTF. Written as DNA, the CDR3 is TGTGCCAGCAGCCCTAGCGGGACAGGGGCCTCTAAACTCTATGGCTACACCTTC.

DNA of the CDR3: TGTGCCAGCAGCCTCGGACAGGGGGCGAACACTGAAGCTTTCTTT. Amino acid sequence: CASSLGQGANTEAFF. The chain has TRBV3-1 (or the pseudogene TRBV3-2) and TRBJ1-1, with 11 bases lining up with TRBD1. Germline trimming cut 4 bases from V and 1 base from J; bases unmatched to any gene: 2. Germline CDR1 reads LGHDT; CDR2 reads YNNKEL (reference sequence). CDR3 length: 15 amino acids.

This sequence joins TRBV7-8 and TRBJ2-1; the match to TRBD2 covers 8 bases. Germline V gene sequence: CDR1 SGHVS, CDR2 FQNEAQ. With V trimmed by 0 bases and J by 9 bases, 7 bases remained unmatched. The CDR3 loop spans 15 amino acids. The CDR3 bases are TGTGCCAGCAGCTTAGCGGCCCGGGGGGGCAGTGAGCAGTTCTTC. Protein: CASSLAARGGSEQFF.

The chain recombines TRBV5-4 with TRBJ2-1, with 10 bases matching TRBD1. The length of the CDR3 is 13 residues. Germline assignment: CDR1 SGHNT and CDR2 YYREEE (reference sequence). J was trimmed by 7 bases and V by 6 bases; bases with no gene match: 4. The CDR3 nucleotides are TGTGCCAGCACCAGGGACAGGGGAAATGAGCAGTTCTTC. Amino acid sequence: CASTRDRGNEQFF.

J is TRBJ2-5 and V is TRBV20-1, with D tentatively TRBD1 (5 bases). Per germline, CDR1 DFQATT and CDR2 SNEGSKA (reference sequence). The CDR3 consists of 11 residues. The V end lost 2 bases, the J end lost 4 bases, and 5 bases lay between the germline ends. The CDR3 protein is CSARTGETQYF. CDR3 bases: TGCAGTGCTAGAACAGGAGAGACCCAGTACTTC.

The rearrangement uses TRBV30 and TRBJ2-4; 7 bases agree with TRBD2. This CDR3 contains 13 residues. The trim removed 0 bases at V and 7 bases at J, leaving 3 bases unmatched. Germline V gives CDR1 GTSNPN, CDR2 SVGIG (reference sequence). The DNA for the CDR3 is TGTGCCTGGAGTGTACGCGGGGGTAACATTCAGTACTTC. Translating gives CAWSVRGGNIQYF.

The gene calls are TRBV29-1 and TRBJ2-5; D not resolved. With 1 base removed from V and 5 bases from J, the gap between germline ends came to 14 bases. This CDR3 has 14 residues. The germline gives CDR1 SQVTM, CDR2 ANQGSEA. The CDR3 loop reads CSVEGRALRETQYF. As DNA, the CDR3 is TGCAGCGTTGAAGGAAGGGCTCTACGGGAGACCCAGTACTTC.

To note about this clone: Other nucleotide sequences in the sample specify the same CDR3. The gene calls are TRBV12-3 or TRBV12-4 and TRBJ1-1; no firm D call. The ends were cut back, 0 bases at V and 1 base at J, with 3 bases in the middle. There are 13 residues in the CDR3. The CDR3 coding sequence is TGTGCCAGCAGTTTAGCTGAGAACACTGAAGCTTTCTTT. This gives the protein CASSLAENTEAFF.

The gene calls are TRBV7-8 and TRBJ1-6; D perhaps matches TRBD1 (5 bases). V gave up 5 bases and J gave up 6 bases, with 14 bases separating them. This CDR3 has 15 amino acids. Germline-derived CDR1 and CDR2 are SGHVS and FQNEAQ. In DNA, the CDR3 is TGTGCCAGCAGCCCGTGGGGCCAGACTAATTCACCCCTCCACTTT. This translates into CASSPWGQTNSPLHF.

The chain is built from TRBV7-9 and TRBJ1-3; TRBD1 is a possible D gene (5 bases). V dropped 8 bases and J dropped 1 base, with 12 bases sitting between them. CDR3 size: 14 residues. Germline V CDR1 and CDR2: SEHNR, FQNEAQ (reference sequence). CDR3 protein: CASDPRDSGNTIYF. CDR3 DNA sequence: TGTGCCAGCGATCCCAGGGATTCTGGAAACACCATATATTTT. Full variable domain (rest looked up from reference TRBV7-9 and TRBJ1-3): DTGVSQNPRHKITKRGQNVTFRCDPISEHNRLYWYRQTLGQGPEFLTYFQNEAQLEKSRLLSDRFSAERPKGSFSTLEIQRTEQGDSAMYLCASDPRDSGNTIYFGEGSWLTVV.

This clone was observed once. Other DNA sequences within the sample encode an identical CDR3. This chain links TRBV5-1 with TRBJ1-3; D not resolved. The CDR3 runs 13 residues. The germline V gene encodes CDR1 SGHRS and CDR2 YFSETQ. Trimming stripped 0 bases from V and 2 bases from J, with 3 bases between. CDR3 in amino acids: CASSLGAGNTIYF. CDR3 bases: TGCGCCAGCAGCTTGGGGGCTGGAAACACCATATATTTT.

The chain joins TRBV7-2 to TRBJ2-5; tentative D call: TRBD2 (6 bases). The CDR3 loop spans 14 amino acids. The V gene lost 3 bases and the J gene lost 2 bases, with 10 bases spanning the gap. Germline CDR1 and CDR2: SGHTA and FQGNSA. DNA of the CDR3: TGTGCCAGCAGCTTGGTCCGGGGGCAAGAGACCCAGTACTTC. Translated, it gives CASSLVRGQETQYF.

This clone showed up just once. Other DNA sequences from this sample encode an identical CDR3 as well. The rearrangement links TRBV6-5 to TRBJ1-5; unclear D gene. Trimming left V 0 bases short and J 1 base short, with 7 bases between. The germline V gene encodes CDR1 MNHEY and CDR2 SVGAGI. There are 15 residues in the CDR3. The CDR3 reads CASSYSGGSNQPQHF. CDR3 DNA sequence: TGTGCCAGCAGTTACTCGGGTGGAAGCAATCAGCCCCAGCATTTT.

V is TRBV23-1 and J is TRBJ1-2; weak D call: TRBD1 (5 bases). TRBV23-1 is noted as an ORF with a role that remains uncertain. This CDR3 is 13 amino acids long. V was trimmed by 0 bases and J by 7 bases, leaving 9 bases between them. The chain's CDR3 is CASSQSLRGGYTF. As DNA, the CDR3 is TGCGCCAGCAGTCAATCGTTGAGGGGTGGCTACACCTTC.

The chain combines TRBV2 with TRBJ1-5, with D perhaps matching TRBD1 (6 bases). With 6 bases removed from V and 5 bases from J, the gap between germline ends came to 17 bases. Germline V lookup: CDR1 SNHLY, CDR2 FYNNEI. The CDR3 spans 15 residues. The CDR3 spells CASRPGGQTHQPQHF. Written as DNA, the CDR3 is TGTGCCAGCAGACCGGGTGGACAGACTCATCAGCCCCAGCATTTT.

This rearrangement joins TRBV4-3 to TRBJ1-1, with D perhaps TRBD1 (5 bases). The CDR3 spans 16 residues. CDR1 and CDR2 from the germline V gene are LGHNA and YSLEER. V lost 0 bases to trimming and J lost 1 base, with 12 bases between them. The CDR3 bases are TGCGCCAGCAGCCAAGATGCCGACAGCCAGAACACTGAAGCTTTCTTT. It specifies CASSQDADSQNTEAFF.

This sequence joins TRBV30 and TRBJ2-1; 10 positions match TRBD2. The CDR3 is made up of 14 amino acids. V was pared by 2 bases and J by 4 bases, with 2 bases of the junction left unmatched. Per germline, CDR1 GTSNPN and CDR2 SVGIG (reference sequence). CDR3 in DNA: TGTGCCTGGAGTAGCGGGGGGGGATACAATGAGCAGTTCTTC. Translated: CAWSSGGGYNEQFF. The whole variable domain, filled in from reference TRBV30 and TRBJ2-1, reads SQTIHQWPATLVQPVGSPLSLECTVEGTSNPNLYWYRQAAGRGLQLLFYSVGIGQISSEVPQNLSASRPQDRQFILSSKKLLLSDSGFYLCAWSSGGGYNEQFFGPGTRLTVL.

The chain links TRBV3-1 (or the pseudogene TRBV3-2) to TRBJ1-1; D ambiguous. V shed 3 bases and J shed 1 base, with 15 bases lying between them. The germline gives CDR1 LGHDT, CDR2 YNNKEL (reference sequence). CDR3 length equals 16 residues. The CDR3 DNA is TGTGCCAGCAGCCAGGGGTCGGGAGGCAAGAACACTGAAGCTTTCTTT. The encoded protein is CASSQGSGGKNTEAFF.

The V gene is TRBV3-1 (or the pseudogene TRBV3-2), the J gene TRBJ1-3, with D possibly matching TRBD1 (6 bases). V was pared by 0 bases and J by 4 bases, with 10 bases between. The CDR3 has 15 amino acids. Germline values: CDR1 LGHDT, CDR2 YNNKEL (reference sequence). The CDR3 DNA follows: TGTGCCAGCAGCCAAGATACAACAGGGGGAAACACCATATATTTT. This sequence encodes CASSQDTTGGNTIYF.